This is a list of T cell receptor beta chains from one sample in a study of sequential checkpoint blockade in melanoma. Assay: immunoSEQ multiplex PCR; the TCRdb copy retains only in-frame clones and omits some. The sample has 9,900 or so clones, under 30% seen once; the top ten hold around 26%. This specimen consisted of tumor tissue (inferred from file names), obtained from a patient given nivolumab and ipilimumab in sequence. Source of these receptors: a human donor with melanoma. CDR3s include the opening cysteine and the closing phenylalanine or tryptophan. The D gene is left open where the match is weak. Some rows mark clone size as missing; the rest say once, few, many or name a class of expanded clone.

d_gene	j_gene	abundance	v_gene	CDR3aa	CDR3nt
.	TRBJ1-2	.	TRBV6-8	CASSPGPRTYGYTF	TGTGCCAGCAGTCCGGGACCGCGAACCTATGGCTACACCTTC
.	TRBJ1-5	.	TRBV6-8	CASQTPGGNQPQHF	TGTGCCAGCCAGACTCCTGGCGGCAATCAGCCCCAGCATTTT
TRBD1	TRBJ2-7	.	TRBV19	CASTEGAGNEQYF	TGTGCCAGTACCGAGGGGGCAGGGAACGAGCAGTACTTC
.	TRBJ2-1	.	TRBV30	CALWGGNHNEQFF	TGTGCCCTGTGGGGGGGCAACCACAATGAGCAGTTCTTC
.	TRBJ2-1	.	TRBV30	CAWSTDRGYNEQFF	TGTGCCTGGAGTACAGATCGGGGTTACAATGAGCAGTTCTTC
.	TRBJ1-6	.	TRBV30	CAWSWGQALHF	TGTGCCTGGAGTTGGGGTCAGGCCCTCCACTTT
.	TRBJ1-5	.	TRBV6-8	CAISGGVNQPQHF	TGTGCCATCAGTGGCGGGGTTAATCAGCCCCAGCATTTT
.	TRBJ1-6	.	TRBV15	CATSRVRGRNSPLHF	TGTGCCACCAGCAGGGTCCGGGGGCGGAATTCACCCCTCCACTTT
.	TRBJ2-1	.	TRBV10-1	CASSDWRGGRNEQFF	TGCGCCAGCAGTGATTGGAGGGGGGGCCGCAATGAGCAGTTCTTC
.	TRBJ1-5	few	TRBV6-8	CASSYSSLRGRPQPQHF	TGTGCCAGCAGTTACTCGAGCCTAAGAGGGAGGCCTCAGCCCCAGCATTTT
.	TRBJ2-7	.	TRBV30	CAWSGGSLYEQYF	TGTGCCTGGAGTGGAGGCAGTCTCTACGAGCAGTACTTC
TRBD1	TRBJ1-2	.	TRBV27	CASSPRTGVDGYTF	TGTGCCAGCAGTCCCCGGACAGGGGTAGATGGCTACACCTTC
.	TRBJ1-1	.	TRBV2	CASSGGDGTEAFF	TGTGCCAGCAGTGGGGGGGACGGTACTGAAGCTTTCTTT
.	TRBJ1-5	.	TRBV30	CAWSWGQNQPQHF	TGTGCCTGGAGTTGGGGCCAAAATCAGCCCCAGCATTTT
.	TRBJ1-5	.	TRBV4-1	CASSQGGYQPQHF	TGCGCCAGCAGCCAAGGCGGTTATCAGCCCCAGCATTTT
TRBD2	TRBJ2-1	.	TRBV11-3	CASSLMAGGRNEQFF	TGTGCCAGCAGCTTAATGGCGGGGGGGCGCAATGAGCAGTTCTTC
.	TRBJ1-1	.	TRBV1	CASSQGTGANTEAFF	TGCGCCAGCAGCCAAGGGACAGGGGCGAACACTGAAGCTTTCTTT
.	TRBJ2-3	few	TRBV9	CASSATRGADTQYF	TGTGCCAGCAGCGCAACTAGAGGCGCAGATACGCAGTATTTT
TRBD1	TRBJ1-1	few	TRBV6-8	CASSPRQGNTEAFF	TGTGCCAGCAGTCCGCGACAGGGAAACACTGAAGCTTTCTTT
TRBD1	TRBJ1-2	few	TRBV9	CASSPGDRGDGYTF	TGTGCCAGCAGCCCAGGGGACAGGGGGGATGGCTACACCTTC
.	TRBJ2-7	.	TRBV30	CAWTAEPSYEQYF	TGTGCCTGGACTGCGGAACCATCCTACGAGCAGTACTTC
TRBD1	TRBJ2-3	.	TRBV11-3	CASSLLGQGTDTQYF	TGTGCCAGCAGCTTACTGGGACAGGGAACAGATACGCAGTATTTT
TRBD1	TRBJ2-1	.	TRBV19	CASSIGGNRGYNEQFF	TGTGCCAGTAGTATAGGTGGAAACAGGGGCTACAATGAGCAGTTCTTC
TRBD2	TRBJ2-5	many	TRBV11-3	CASSFTSGGKETQYF	TGTGCCAGCAGCTTTACTAGCGGGGGAAAAGAGACCCAGTACTTC
TRBD1	TRBJ1-5	few	TRBV11-3	CASSICPGQECYSNQPQHF	TGTGCCAGCAGCATTTGTCCGGGACAGGAGTGTTATAGCAATCAGCCCCAGCATTTT
.	TRBJ2-7	few	TRBV4-1	CASSRIRTAPGKQYF	TGCGCCAGCAGCCGGATCAGGACGGCCCCCGGGAAGCAGTACTTC
TRBD2	TRBJ2-3	.	TRBV5-1	CASAASGGGDTQYF	TGCGCCTCCGCGGCTAGCGGGGGGGGAGATACGCAGTATTTT
TRBD1	TRBJ1-2	few	TRBV19	CASSIDADRDGYTF	TGTGCCAGTAGTATAGACGCCGACAGGGATGGCTACACCTTC
.	TRBJ2-1	.	TRBV11-3	CASSSPGLLHEQFF	TGTGCCAGCAGCTCCCCCGGACTGCTGCATGAGCAGTTCTTC
.	TRBJ1-2	.	TRBV18	CASSPFPVADYGYTF	TGTGCCAGCTCACCATTTCCCGTGGCAGACTATGGCTACACCTTC
.	TRBJ2-1	few	TRBV7-5	CASSRAGGSSYNEQFF	TGTGCCAGCAGCAGAGCTGGGGGGAGCTCCTACAATGAGCAGTTCTTC
TRBD2	TRBJ2-5	.	TRBV5-1	CASRRTSGHQETQYF	TGCGCCAGCAGGCGGACTAGCGGGCATCAAGAGACCCAGTACTTC
.	TRBJ1-2	many	TRBV6-8	CASSYSLADLNYGYTF	TGTGCCAGCAGTTACTCCCTGGCAGATCTTAACTATGGCTACACCTTC
.	TRBJ2-1	.	TRBV19	CASSWGHNEQFF	TGTGCCAGTAGTTGGGGTCACAATGAGCAGTTCTTC
.	TRBJ2-6	few	TRBV6-8	CAIREGSLPSGANVLTF	TGTGCCATCAGAGAAGGTTCGTTGCCCTCTGGGGCCAACGTCCTGACTTTC
TRBD2	TRBJ2-2	few	TRBV11-3	CASSLVAGGNTGELFF	TGTGCCAGCAGCTTAGTAGCGGGGGGCAACACCGGGGAGCTGTTTTTT
TRBD1	TRBJ2-7	many	TRBV11-3	CASRLTGDGSYEQYF	TGTGCCAGCAGGTTGACAGGGGACGGTTCCTACGAGCAGTACTTC
.	TRBJ1-6	.	TRBV28	CASSLLRGGNSPLHF	TGTGCCAGCAGTTTACTTAGGGGAGGTAATTCACCCCTCCACTTT
TRBD1	TRBJ1-2	.	TRBV18	CASSLGQGGSTF	TGTGCCAGCTCACTCGGACAGGGGGGGTCCACCTTC
.	TRBJ2-3	.	TRBV19	CASSTLGGGTNTQYF	TGTGCCAGTAGTACCCTAGGGGGGGGCACAAATACGCAGTATTTT
.	TRBJ2-5	few	TRBV12-5	CASGEVWETQYF	TGTGCTAGTGGTGAAGTATGGGAGACCCAGTACTTC
.	TRBJ2-3	few	TRBV30	CAWSVLPEGADTQYF	TGTGCCTGGAGTGTACTGCCCGAGGGGGCAGATACGCAGTATTTT
TRBD1	TRBJ2-7	few	TRBV6-7	CASGAIRDSSYEQYF	TGTGCCAGCGGGGCAATCCGGGACAGTTCCTACGAGCAGTACTTC
TRBD1	TRBJ2-7	.	TRBV5-1	CASSLANRGYEQYF	TGCGCCAGCAGCTTGGCCAACAGGGGATACGAGCAGTACTTC
.	TRBJ1-1	.	TRBV25-1	CASSGTGHKNTEAFF	TGTGCCAGCAGTGGAACGGGACACAAGAACACTGAAGCTTTCTTT
.	TRBJ1-5	.	TRBV5-1	CASSLGESSNQPQHF	TGCGCCAGCAGCTTGGGGGAATCTAGCAATCAGCCCCAGCATTTT
TRBD2	TRBJ2-1	few	TRBV11-3	CASSAGLAGGNEQFF	TGTGCCAGCAGCGCTGGACTAGCGGGGGGCAATGAGCAGTTCTTC
.	TRBJ2-2	.	TRBV30	CAWGSNTGELFF	TGTGCCTGGGGGTCCAACACCGGGGAGCTGTTTTTT
TRBD2	TRBJ2-5	.	TRBV5-1	CASSPGLAAWETQYF	TGCGCCAGCAGCCCCGGACTAGCAGCATGGGAGACCCAGTACTTC
TRBD1	TRBJ2-7	many	TRBV11-3	CASSLLGTGFSEQYF	TGTGCCAGCAGCCTCCTTGGGACAGGGTTTTCCGAGCAGTACTTC